This T cell receptor (beta chain) is drawn from a study of metastatic and nonmetastatic thyroid tumors. Study at large: Across peripheral blood and tumor or nodule tissue samples taken from malignant and benign thyroid patients, the repertoires were compared with one another.

Methods used by the authors: In papillary thyroid cancer, a distant-metastasis classifier was built using CDR3 differences across clinicopathological groups. TCRdb re-analyzed the PCR reads through MiXCR. What appears here as the V and J calls and clone size reflects TCRdb's work, not the paper's. Of about 39,000 clones in the sample, about an eighth were seen once. This clone was found many times. Its antigen remains unknown. The CDR3 runs to 12 residues. The V gene's germline CDR1 is WNHNN and CDR2 SYGVQD (reference sequence). The V and J ends lost 8 bases and 6 bases, in that order; junction bases with no gene match: 4. Treatment of any kind had been given to no patient before thyroid surgery. Findings and limits, study-wide: Benign nodules reportedly had significantly lower TCR beta diversity than malignant thyroid tumors in blood and tumor.

V and J are TRBV10-1 and TRBJ2-7, with TRBD1 matching over 10 bases. The TCR originated in a male donor with papillary thyroid cancer or a benign thyroid nodule (not recorded which). Some clones in this sample may be carry-over from other donors' samples. The sample comprised blood. The CDR3 DNA reads TGCGCCAGCGGGACAGGGGACAGCGAGCAGTACTTC. Its protein is CASGTGDSEQYF.